This TCR beta chain was recovered during a study of shared clonotypes between healthy human individuals. The sample holds a few counts of this clone. The CDR3 contains 15 residues. The V gene's germline CDR1 is MNHEY and CDR2 SVGAGI. Trimming pared 0 bases from V and 3 bases from J, leaving 11 bases between. TCRdb's copy holds only in-frame clones and misses some; the assay was immunoSEQ multiplex PCR. The table has over a million clones, approximately 68% seen once; the top ten hold about 1.5%. Sequencing was done on a sample of memory CD4+ T cells sorted from blood. Subset meaning: CD45RA-negative fraction. The rearrangement uses TRBV6-5 and TRBJ1-1; no reliable D call. The TCR comes from a man aged 18 to 30 in good health. CDR3 region: CASSYSSKGDTEAFF. As DNA, the CDR3 is TGTGCCAGCAGTTACTCGAGCAAGGGCGACACTGAAGCTTTCTTT.